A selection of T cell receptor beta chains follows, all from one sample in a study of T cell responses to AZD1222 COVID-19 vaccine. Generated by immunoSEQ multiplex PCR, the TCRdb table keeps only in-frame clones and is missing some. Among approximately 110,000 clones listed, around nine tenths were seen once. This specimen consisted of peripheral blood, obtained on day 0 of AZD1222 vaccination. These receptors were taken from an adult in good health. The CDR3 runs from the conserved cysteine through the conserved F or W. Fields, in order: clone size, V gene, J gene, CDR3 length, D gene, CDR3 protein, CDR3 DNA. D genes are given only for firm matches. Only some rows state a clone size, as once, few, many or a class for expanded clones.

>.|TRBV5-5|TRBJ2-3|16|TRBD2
CASSLSGRASTDTQYF
TGTGCCAGCAGCTTGAGCGGGAGGGCTAGCACAGATACGCAGTATTTT
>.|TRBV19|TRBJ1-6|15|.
CASSFDSSGNSPLHF
TGTGCCAGTAGTTTTGACAGTTCTGGTAATTCACCCCTCCACTTT
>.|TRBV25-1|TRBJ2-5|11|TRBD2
CASKRGRDQYF
TGTGCCAGCAAGCGGGGGCGTGACCAGTACTTC
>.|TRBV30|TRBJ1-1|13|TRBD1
CAWSVLTGGRAFF
TGTGCCTGGAGTGTACTGACAGGGGGCCGAGCTTTCTTT
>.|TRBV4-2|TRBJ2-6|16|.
CASSQETGTGANVLTF
TGTGCCAGCAGCCAAGAAACGGGGACCGGGGCCAACGTCCTGACTTTC
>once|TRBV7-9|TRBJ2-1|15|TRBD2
CASREASGSYNEQFF
TGTGCCAGCAGAGAAGCTAGCGGCTCCTACAATGAGCAGTTCTTC
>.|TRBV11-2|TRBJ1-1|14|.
CASSSLGGNTEAFF
TGTGCCAGCAGCTCCCTGGGGGGGAACACTGAAGCTTTCTTT
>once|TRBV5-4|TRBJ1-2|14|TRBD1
CASSLTGGGKGYTF
TGTGCCAGCAGTTTGACAGGGGGAGGGAAGGGCTACACCTTC
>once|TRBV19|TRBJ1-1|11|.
CASSAWPEAFF
TGTGCCAGTAGTGCCTGGCCTGAAGCTTTCTTT
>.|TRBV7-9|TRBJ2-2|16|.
CASSLVAAQFTGELFF
TGTGCCAGCAGCTTAGTGGCAGCTCAGTTCACCGGGGAGCTGTTTTTT
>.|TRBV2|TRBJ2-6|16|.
CASSSGRQAGANVLTF
TGTGCCAGCAGTTCGGGCCGACAGGCTGGGGCCAACGTCCTGACTTTC
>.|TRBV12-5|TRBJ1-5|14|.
CASGSRGLNQPQHF
TGTGCTAGTGGTTCCCGCGGCCTCAATCAGCCCCAGCATTTT
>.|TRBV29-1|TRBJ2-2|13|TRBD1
CSVGQENTGELFF
TGCAGCGTCGGACAGGAGAACACCGGGGAGCTGTTTTTT
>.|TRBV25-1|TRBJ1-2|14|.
CASSEVRSSHGYTF
TGTGCCAGCAGTGAAGTTAGGAGCTCCCATGGCTACACCTTC
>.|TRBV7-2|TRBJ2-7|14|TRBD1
CASSLGQASYEQYF
TGTGCCAGCAGCCTGGGACAGGCCTCCTACGAGCAGTACTTC
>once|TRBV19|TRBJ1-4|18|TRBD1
CASSKGTGEYATNEKLFF
TGTGCCAGTAGTAAAGGGACAGGGGAGTATGCAACTAATGAAAAACTGTTTTTT
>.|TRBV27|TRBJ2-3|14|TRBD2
CASSSGGGTDTQYF
TGTGCCAGCAGTTCTGGGGGGGGCACAGATACGCAGTATTTT
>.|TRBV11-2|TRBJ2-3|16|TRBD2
CASSRRLAGVTDTQYF
TGTGCCAGCAGCCGGAGACTAGCGGGAGTGACAGATACGCAGTATTTT
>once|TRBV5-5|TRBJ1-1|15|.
CASSLVGGSNTEAFF
TGTGCCAGCAGCTTGGTTGGGGGGTCGAACACTGAAGCTTTCTTT
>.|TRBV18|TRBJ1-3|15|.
CASSPGPGSGNTIYF
TGTGCCAGCTCACCGGGACCGGGCTCTGGAAACACCATATATTTT
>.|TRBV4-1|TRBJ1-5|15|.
CASSQGGAQRRPQHF
TGCGCCAGCAGCCAGGGGGGTGCCCAGCGGCGGCCCCAGCATTTT
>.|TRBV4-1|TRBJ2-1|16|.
CASSQEAGDLYNEQFF
TGCGCCAGCAGCCAAGAGGCCGGGGACCTTTACAATGAGCAGTTCTTC
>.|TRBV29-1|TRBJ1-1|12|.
CSGGPTLSEAFF
TGCAGCGGGGGACCGACTCTTTCTGAAGCTTTCTTT
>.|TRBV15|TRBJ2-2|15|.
CATSRVSGPLGELFF
TGTGCCACCAGCAGAGTTTCGGGACCGCTCGGGGAGCTGTTTTTT
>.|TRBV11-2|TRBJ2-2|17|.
CASSRYKSTGRGGELFF
TGTGCCAGCAGTCGCTATAAGTCGACAGGGAGGGGCGGGGAGCTGTTTTTT
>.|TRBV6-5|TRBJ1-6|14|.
CASSQGAPVSPLHF
TGTGCCAGCAGCCAAGGGGCTCCGGTTTCACCCCTCCACTTT
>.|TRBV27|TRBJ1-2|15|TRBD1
CASSSRTGAGYGYTF
TGTGCCAGCAGTTCCAGGACAGGGGCTGGCTATGGCTACACCTTC
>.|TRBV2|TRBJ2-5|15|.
CASSELTGFQETQYF
TGTGCCAGCAGTGAATTAACAGGGTTCCAAGAGACCCAGTACTTC
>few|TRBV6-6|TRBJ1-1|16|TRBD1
CASSYSPKGQEPEAFF
TGTGCCAGCAGTTACTCACCCAAGGGACAGGAACCTGAAGCTTTCTTT
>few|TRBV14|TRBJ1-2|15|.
CASSQDQRGNYGYTF
TGTGCCAGCAGCCAAGATCAGCGAGGGAACTATGGCTACACCTTC
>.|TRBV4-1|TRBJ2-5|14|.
CASSLAGVDETQYF
TGCGCCAGCAGCCTCGCAGGGGTGGATGAGACCCAGTACTTC
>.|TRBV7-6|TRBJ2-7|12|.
CASSLDGSEQYF
TGTGCCAGCAGCTTAGACGGTAGTGAGCAGTACTTC
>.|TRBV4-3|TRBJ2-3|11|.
CASSQAGVQYF
TGCGCCAGCAGCCAAGCGGGAGTGCAGTATTTT
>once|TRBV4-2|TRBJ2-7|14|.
CASSQGGLSYEQYF
TGTGCCAGCAGCCAGGGGGGTCTTTCCTACGAGCAGTACTTC